The clone carrying this TCR beta chain came up a few times. Its antigen is not known. This sample is part of a study of identical twins. Template switching (which added a universal primer site) was used, and cDNA carried unique molecular identifiers. A single record per CDR3 protein comes from TCRdb applying MiXCR to the 5' RACE reads. The data hold 1.5 million to 2 million distinct CDR3 sequences, with less than 40% observed a single time. The V end was cut by 2 bases, the J end by 3 bases, with 9 bases between. The CDR3 has 13 amino acids. CDR1 DFQATT and CDR2 SNEGSKA come from the germline V gene (reference sequence). Study observations and caveats: Twins shared beta out-of-frame sequences in excess, but this excess was weaker. Conclusions were drawn cross-sectionally by statistical analysis, without following the same donors.

This clonotype was obtained from a newborn girl in good health. The V call is TRBV20-1, the J call TRBJ2-3; a weak D match, TRBD2 (6 bases). The specimen sequenced was cord blood. The CDR3 loop is CSARWDWTDTQYF. CDR3 in DNA: TGCAGTGCTAGATGGGACTGGACAGATACGCAGTATTTT.